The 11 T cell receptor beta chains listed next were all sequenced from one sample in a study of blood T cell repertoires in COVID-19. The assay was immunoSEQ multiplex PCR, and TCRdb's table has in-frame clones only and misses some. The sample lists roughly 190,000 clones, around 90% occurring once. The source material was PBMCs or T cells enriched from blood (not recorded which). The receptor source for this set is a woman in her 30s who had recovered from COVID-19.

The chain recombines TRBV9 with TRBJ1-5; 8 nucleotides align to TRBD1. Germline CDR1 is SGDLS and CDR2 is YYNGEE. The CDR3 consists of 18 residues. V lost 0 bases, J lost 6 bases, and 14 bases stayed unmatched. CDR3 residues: CASSVAFGRGPSSQPQHF. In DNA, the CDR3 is TGTGCCAGCAGCGTAGCCTTCGGCAGGGGGCCTTCTAGTCAGCCCCAGCATTTT.

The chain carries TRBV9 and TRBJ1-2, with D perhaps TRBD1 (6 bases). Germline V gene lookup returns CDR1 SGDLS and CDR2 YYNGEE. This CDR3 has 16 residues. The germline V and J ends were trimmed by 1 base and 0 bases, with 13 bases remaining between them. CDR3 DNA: TGTGCCAGCAGCGTAATATCAGGGGCCTCTAACTATGGCTACACCTTC. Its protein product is CASSVISGASNYGYTF.

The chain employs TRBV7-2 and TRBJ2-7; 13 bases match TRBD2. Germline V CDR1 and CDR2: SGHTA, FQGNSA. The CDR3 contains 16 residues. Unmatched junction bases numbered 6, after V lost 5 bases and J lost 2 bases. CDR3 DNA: TGTGCCAGCAGCCTCTACGGGACTAGCGGGGCCTACGAGCAGTACTTC. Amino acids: CASSLYGTSGAYEQYF.

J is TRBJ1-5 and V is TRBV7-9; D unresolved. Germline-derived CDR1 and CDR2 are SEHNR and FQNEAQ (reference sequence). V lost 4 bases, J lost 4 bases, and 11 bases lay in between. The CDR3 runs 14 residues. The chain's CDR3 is CASSSVGENQPQHF. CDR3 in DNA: TGTGCCAGCAGCTCGGTCGGGGAAAATCAGCCCCAGCATTTT.

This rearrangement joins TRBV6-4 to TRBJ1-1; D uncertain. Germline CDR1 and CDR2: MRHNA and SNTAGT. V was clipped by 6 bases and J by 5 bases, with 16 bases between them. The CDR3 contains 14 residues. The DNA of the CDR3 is TGTGCCAGCAGCCGAGAGCACGGGGAGACTGAAGCTTTCTTT. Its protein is CASSREHGETEAFF.

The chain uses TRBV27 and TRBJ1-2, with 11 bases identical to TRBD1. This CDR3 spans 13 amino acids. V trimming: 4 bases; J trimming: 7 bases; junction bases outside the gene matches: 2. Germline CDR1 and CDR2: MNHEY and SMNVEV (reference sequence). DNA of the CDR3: TGTGCCAGCAGTTACGGGACAGGGGGTGGCTACACCTTC. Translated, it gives CASSYGTGGGYTF.

The CDR3 here is CASRRLAGGHEQYF. The DNA for the CDR3 is TGTGCCAGCAGAAGACTAGCGGGAGGCCACGAGCAGTACTTC. The chain uses TRBV28 and TRBJ2-7; TRBD2 aligns across 13 bases. CDR1 and CDR2 (germline): MDHEN, SYDVKM. CDR3 size: 14 residues. With 6 bases clipped from V and 5 bases from J, the junction kept 4 bases outside the gene matches.

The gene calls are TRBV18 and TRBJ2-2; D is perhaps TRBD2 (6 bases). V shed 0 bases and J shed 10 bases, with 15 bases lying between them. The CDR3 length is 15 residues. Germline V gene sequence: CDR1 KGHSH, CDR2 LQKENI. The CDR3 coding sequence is TGTGCCAGCTCACCACCGGGGGACTTGAGGGAGGAGCTGTTTTTT. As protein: CASSPPGDLREELFF.

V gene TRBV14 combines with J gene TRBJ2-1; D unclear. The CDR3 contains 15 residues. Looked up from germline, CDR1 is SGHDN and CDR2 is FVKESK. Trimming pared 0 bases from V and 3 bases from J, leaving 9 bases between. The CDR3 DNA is TGTGCCAGCAGCCAAGATATCCAGGACTACAATGAGCAGTTCTTC. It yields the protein CASSQDIQDYNEQFF.

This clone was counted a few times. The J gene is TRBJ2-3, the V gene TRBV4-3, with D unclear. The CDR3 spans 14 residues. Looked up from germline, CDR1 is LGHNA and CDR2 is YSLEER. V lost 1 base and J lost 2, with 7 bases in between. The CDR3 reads CASSQGVPTDTQYF. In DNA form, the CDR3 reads TGCGCCAGCAGCCAAGGAGTACCCACAGATACGCAGTATTTT.

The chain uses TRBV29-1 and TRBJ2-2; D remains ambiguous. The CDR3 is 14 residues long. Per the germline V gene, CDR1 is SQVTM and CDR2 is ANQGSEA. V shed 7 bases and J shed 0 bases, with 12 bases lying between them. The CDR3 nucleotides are TGCAGCGCTACACGACGGGCGAACACCGGGGAGCTGTTTTTT. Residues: CSATRRANTGELFF.